This T cell receptor (beta chain) was captured by sequencing in a study of neurological immune-mediated disorders. This clonotype was seen at least ten times. Time point defined: longitudinal time-point 1 (baseline). One entry per CDR3 protein results from TCRdb running MiXCR on the 5' RACE reads. There are about 57,000 distinct CDR3 sequences in the sample; roughly 10% occur only once, and about 6.6% lies in the top ten. Trimming removed 5 bases from V and 3 bases from J, with 20 bases in between. There are 16 residues in the CDR3. Germline CDR1 is ENHRY and CDR2 is SYGVKD. The sequence came from a male donor with HTLV-1-associated myelopathy (HAM/TSP). Specimen: PBMCs. This chain connects TRBV10-3 to TRBJ2-7; D may be TRBD2 (5 bases). The CDR3: CAISPRTGENLYEQYF. The CDR3, as DNA: TGTGCCATCAGTCCAAGGACTGGGGAGAATCTCTACGAGCAGTACTTC.